What follows are 19 T cell receptor beta chains derived from one specimen sequenced in a study of glioma-infiltrating T cells. Amplification of TCR alpha and beta CDR3 regions from RNA used iRepertoire nested multiplex PCR. Using its own MiXCR run on the multiplex PCR reads, TCRdb lists one record per CDR3 protein. The data contain 95,000 to 110,000 distinct CDR3 sequences, 25% to 35% of them singletons. Input material: glioma tissue, nonneoplastic brain tissue, or PBMCs (not recorded which). The receptors come from a human donor with low-grade glioma or glioblastoma, undergoing nonglioma brain surgery, or in good health (not recorded which).

The chain combines TRBV7-2 with TRBJ2-3; tentative D call: TRBD1 (5 bases). This CDR3 contains 15 residues. Per germline, CDR1 SGHTA and CDR2 FQGNSA. The V end was cut by 2 bases, the J end by 0 bases, with 9 bases between. The CDR3 nucleotides read TGTGCCAGCAGCTTAACCTGGACAAGCACAGATACGCAGTATTTT. Amino acids: CASSLTWTSTDTQYF.

This clonotype was counted ten times or more. In DNA form, the CDR3 reads TGCAGTGCTAGAGAAGGGACAGGGAATGAAAAACTGTTTTTT. Protein product: CSAREGTGNEKLFF. This rearrangement joins TRBV20-1 to TRBJ1-4; 9 bases fit TRBD1. The CDR3 has 14 amino acids. Germline loops: CDR1 DFQATT, CDR2 SNEGSKA (reference sequence). Losses at the gene ends were 0 bases for V and 5 bases for J; bases not matched to a gene: 1.

This clonotype appeared many times. This sequence joins TRBV7-2 and TRBJ1-6; D is unresolved. V was trimmed by 5 bases and J by 5 bases, leaving 13 bases between them. The CDR3 sequence is 15 residues long. Germline CDR1 SGHTA, CDR2 FQGNSA. The chain's CDR3 is CASSKALIHNSPLHF. The CDR3 DNA sequence: TGTGCCAGCAGCAAGGCACTTATCCATAATTCACCCCTCCACTTT.

The chain joins TRBV2 to TRBJ2-1, with 10 bases lining up with TRBD2. The CDR3 runs 14 residues. Germline V CDR1 and CDR2: SNHLY, FYNNEI. V lost 7 bases to trimming and J lost 8 bases; unmatched junction nucleotides: 8. CDR3 nucleotides: TGTGCCAGCACCCAGCGGGGGGGCCCCGATGAGCAGTTCTTC. Its protein is CASTQRGGPDEQFF. The whole variable domain, filled in from reference TRBV2 and TRBJ2-1, reads EPEVTQTPSHQVTQMGQEVILRCVPISNHLYFYWYRQILGQKVEFLVSFYNNEISEKSEIFDDQFSVERPDGSNFTLKIRSTKLEDSAMYFCASTQRGGPDEQFFGPGTRLTVL.

This clonotype showed up many times. J is TRBJ1-1 and V is TRBV7-3; TRBD1 agrees at 10 bases. CDR3 length: 16 residues. After removal of 4 bases from V and 4 bases from J, the junction contained 9 bases not matched to a gene. Germline loops: CDR1 SGHTA, CDR2 FQGTGA. CDR3 nucleotide sequence: TGTGCCAGCAGCTCCGGGACAGGGGTCGTGGGCACTGAAGCTTTCTTT. This encodes CASSSGTGVVGTEAFF.

This clonotype was recorded at least ten times. This chain uses TRBV20-1 with TRBJ2-1; unclear D gene. The germline CDR1 and CDR2 sequences are DFQATT and SNEGSKA (reference sequence). Trimming left V 3 bases short and J 0 bases short, with 9 bases between. The CDR3 has 14 amino acids. CDR3 in amino acids: CSASPAGSYNEQFF. The CDR3 coding sequence is TGCAGTGCTAGCCCGGCAGGCTCCTACAATGAGCAGTTCTTC.

This clonotype was counted at least ten times. Here the CDR3 reads CSALISGGPGDEQFF. The CDR3 DNA reads as TGCAGTGCTCTTATCAGCGGGGGCCCAGGGGATGAGCAGTTCTTC. V usage is TRBV20-1 and J usage is TRBJ2-1; 8 nucleotides agree with TRBD2. CDR1 is DFQATT, CDR2 SNEGSKA, per germline (reference sequence). The CDR3 is 15 amino acids. The V segment lost 5 bases and the J segment 8 bases; nucleotides outside the gene matches: 14.

The chain is built from TRBV3-1 and TRBJ1-3; 7 positions agree with TRBD1. Unmatched junction bases numbered 8, after V lost 0 bases and J lost 0 bases. CDR1 LGHDT and CDR2 YNNKEL come from the germline V gene (reference sequence). The length of the CDR3 is 18 residues. As DNA, the CDR3 is TGTGCCAGCAGCCAAGAGGACAGGCAGCTTTACTCTGGAAACACCATATATTTT. It codes for CASSQEDRQLYSGNTIYF.

Ten or more counts support this clonotype. In nucleotides, the CDR3 is TGTGCCAGTAGTATAGGGGCCAGGGTCGAAGAGACCCAGTACTTC. This codes for CASSIGARVEETQYF. The rearrangement joins TRBV19 to TRBJ2-5; TRBD1 might be the D (5 bases). Germline loops: CDR1 LNHDA, CDR2 SQIVND (reference sequence). The CDR3 covers 15 residues. V was shortened by 1 base and J by 3 bases, with 12 bases between the two germline ends. Full variable domain (outside the CDR3, taken from reference TRBV19 and TRBJ2-5): DGGITQSPKYLFRKEGQNVTLSCEQNLNHDAMYWYRQDPGQGLRLIYYSQIVNDFQKGDIAEGYSVSREKKESFPLTVTSAQKNPTAFYLCASSIGARVEETQYFGPGTRLLVL.

As DNA, the CDR3 is TGTGCCAGCTCACCACGGGACAGAACGTCAGATACGCAGTATTTT. Translation gives CASSPRDRTSDTQYF. The chain couples TRBV18 to TRBJ2-3; 7 positions match TRBD1. This CDR3 contains 15 residues. V trimming: 1 base; J trimming: 4 bases; junction bases outside the gene matches: 5. Per germline, CDR1 KGHSH and CDR2 LQKENI.

This clonotype was counted many times. This rearrangement joins TRBV27 to TRBJ1-1; D not certain. The CDR3 is 13 residues long. V was shortened by 2 bases and J by 1 base, with 5 bases between the two germline ends. Germline CDR1 MNHEY, CDR2 SMNVEV (reference sequence). CDR3 coding DNA: TGTGCCAGCAGTTTAATGCAGAACACTGAAGCTTTCTTT. It specifies CASSLMQNTEAFF.

With respect to this clonotype: A much bigger clone sits one base away, suggesting this may be a read error. This sequence joins TRBV20-1 and TRBJ2-2, with 10 bases lining up with TRBD2. In germline, CDR1 is DFQATT, CDR2 SNEGSKA (reference sequence). The CDR3 extends over 14 amino acids. This CDR3 reads CSASQRGGPGELIF. In DNA, the CDR3 is TGCAGTGCTAGTCAGCGGGGGGGACCCGGGGAGCTGATTTTT.

This clonotype was seen at least ten times. The J gene is TRBJ1-6, the V gene TRBV2, with TRBD1 as a possible D gene (6 bases). CDR3 length equals 14 residues. Per the germline V gene, CDR1 is SNHLY and CDR2 is FYNNEI. V was trimmed by 7 bases and J by 7 bases, leaving 14 bases between them. CDR3 DNA: TGTGCCAGCAAGAAAGGACAGCGAAATTCACCCCTCCACTTT. Its protein product is CASKKGQRNSPLHF.

Comments on this clonotype: This may come from a read error, since a much larger clone is one base off. The rearrangement links TRBV20-1 to TRBJ2-7, with D perhaps matching TRBD2 (5 bases). CDR1 and CDR2 from the germline V gene are DFQATT and SNEGSKA (reference sequence). Trimming took off 6 bases at V and 7 bases at J, with 22 bases between the two ends. This CDR3 is built from 14 residues. The CDR3 protein is CSATPGLRGNEQYF. For the CDR3, the DNA is TGCAGTGCCACGCCGGGTCTTCGAGGGAATGAGCAGTACTTC.

About this clonotype itself: Possible read error: a much larger clone is one base away. V is TRBV24-1 and J is TRBJ2-7; D gene unclear. The end of the DNA aligns better with TRBJ2-1, so the J call may be wrong. Germline V gives CDR1 KGHDR, CDR2 SFDVKD. The CDR3 has 12 amino acids. DNA of the CDR3: TGTGCCGTTGGGCAAGACCAAGAGACCCAGTTCTTC. This gives the protein CAVGQDQETQFF.

This clonotype was seen more than once but under ten times. This sequence may be a read error, since a much larger clone differs from it by one base. V is TRBV27 and J is TRBJ2-1; 7 positions agree with TRBD1. The V and J ends lost 3 bases and 8 bases, in that order; junction bases with no gene match: 16. The CDR3 totals 17 residues. Germline V gene data show CDR1 as MNHEY and CDR2 as SMNVEV (reference sequence). This chain's CDR3 is CASSFLNKGGLGDEQFF. In nucleotides, the CDR3 is TGTGCCAGCAGTTTCCTCAATAAAGGGGGCTTGGGGGATGAGCAGTTCTTC.

This clonotype occurred once. J is TRBJ2-5 and V is TRBV28; TRBD1 matches at 8 bases. Per germline, CDR1 MDHEN and CDR2 SYDVKM. This CDR3 is built from 14 residues. V was clipped by 6 bases and J by 5 bases; unmatched bases: 8. The CDR3 DNA sequence: TGTGCCAGCAGCTTCCTGGCAGGGGGCGAGACCCAGTACTTC. It yields the protein CASSFLAGGETQYF.

This clonotype has ten or more counts. V gene TRBV2 combines with J gene TRBJ2-7; D gene unclear. Per germline, CDR1 SNHLY and CDR2 FYNNEI. This CDR3 spans 11 amino acids. The V end was cut by 6 bases, the J end by 4 bases, with 7 bases between. The CDR3 DNA is TGTGCCAGCAGACGAGAATACGAGCAGTACTTC. It codes for CASRREYEQYF. Based on the CDR3 plus reference TRBV2 and TRBJ2-7, the full variable domain is EPEVTQTPSHQVTQMGQEVILRCVPISNHLYFYWYRQILGQKVEFLVSFYNNEISEKSEIFDDQFSVERPDGSNFTLKIRSTKLEDSAMYFCASRREYEQYFGPGTRLTVT.

There are many counts of this clonotype. V is TRBV6-1 and J is TRBJ1-1, with 7 bases lining up with TRBD1. Germline CDR1 reads MNHNS; CDR2 reads SASEGT. This CDR3 has 14 residues. J gave up 5 bases and V 5 bases, and 8 bases lay outside the gene matches. The CDR3 nucleotides read TGTGCCAGCAGTCTTCCGGGACAGTGGACTGAAGCTTTCTTT. Its translation: CASSLPGQWTEAFF.